This paragraph reports one T cell receptor beta chain. From germline, CDR1 is MGHDK and CDR2 SYGVNS. The CDR3 length is 12 residues. The V and J ends lost 6 bases and 5 bases respectively, with 8 bases between them. This sample is part of a study of blood T cell repertoires in COVID-19. Study background: Material from acute and convalescent COVID-19 was sourced from the United States, Italy and Spain. T cells, B-cell-depleted T cells, or PBMCs provided the cDNA or gDNA that served as material.

Original analysis: From reference gene primer amplification, estimates of nucleated cell counts were derived. The assay was immunoSEQ multiplex PCR, and TCRdb's table has in-frame clones only and misses some. That table furnishes V, J and clone size, whereas the DNA furnished D and trimming. The data show 90,000 to 150,000 clones, 65% to 90% seen once. J is TRBJ1-5 and V is TRBV25-1; perhaps TRBD1 as D (6 bases). The clonotype comes from a man older than 75 with acute or convalescent COVID-19. Sequencing was performed on peripheral blood. The CDR3 region is CASRTGHQPQHF. CDR3 bases: TGTGCCAGCAGAACAGGGCATCAGCCCCAGCATTTT.